This TCR beta chain comes out of a study of control samples from healthy donors and cancer patients. Sequencing was performed with immunoSEQ multiplex PCR; in TCRdb, only in-frame clones are kept and a portion is missing. The data show 400,000 to 450,000 clones, with 90% seen just once and 5% to 8% held by the top ten. The junction had 8 bases not matched to a gene; V was cut back by 4 bases and J by 10 bases. Germline V gives CDR1 GTSNPN, CDR2 SVGIG (reference sequence). There are 14 residues in the CDR3. This TCR came from a man aged 35-49 years with head and neck cancer. This chain uses TRBV30 with TRBJ1-6; 9 positions agree with TRBD1. Sample: PBMCs. The CDR3 region has the DNA TGTGCCTGGAACCAGGGACAGGGTAGGTCACCCCTCCACTTT. As protein: CAWNQGQGRSPLHF.